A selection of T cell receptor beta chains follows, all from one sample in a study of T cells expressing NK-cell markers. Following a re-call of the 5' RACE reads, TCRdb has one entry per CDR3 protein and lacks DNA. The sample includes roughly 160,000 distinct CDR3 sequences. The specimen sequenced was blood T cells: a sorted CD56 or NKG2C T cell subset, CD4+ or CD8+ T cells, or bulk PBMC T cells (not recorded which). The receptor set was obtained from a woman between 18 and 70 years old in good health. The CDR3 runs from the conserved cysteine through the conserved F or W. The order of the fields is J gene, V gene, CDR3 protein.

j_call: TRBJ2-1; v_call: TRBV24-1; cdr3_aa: CATSDSSGKQFF
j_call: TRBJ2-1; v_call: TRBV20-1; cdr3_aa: CSARDSGGRAAYNEQFF
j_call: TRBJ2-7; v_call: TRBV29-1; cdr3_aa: CSVFRGSHEQYF
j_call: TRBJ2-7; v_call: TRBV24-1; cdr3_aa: CATSDSRTGGIEQYF
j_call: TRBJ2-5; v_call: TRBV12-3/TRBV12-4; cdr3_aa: CASSLWLAREETQYF
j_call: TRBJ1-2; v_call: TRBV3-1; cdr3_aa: CASSQGNRVSGYTF
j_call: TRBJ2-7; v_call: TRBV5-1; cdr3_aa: CASSLAGYSYEQYF
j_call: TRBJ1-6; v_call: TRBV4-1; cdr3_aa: CASSQEGTGNSPLHF
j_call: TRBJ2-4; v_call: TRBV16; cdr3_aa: CASSQSVRLGNIQYF
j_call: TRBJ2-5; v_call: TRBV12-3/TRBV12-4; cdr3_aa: CASSRRIDPETQYF
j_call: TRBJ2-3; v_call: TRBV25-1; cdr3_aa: CASSEWARGTDTQYF
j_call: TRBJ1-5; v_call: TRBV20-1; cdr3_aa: CSATKAGNSNQPQHF
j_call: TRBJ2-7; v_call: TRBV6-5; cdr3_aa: CASSSRGQEQYF
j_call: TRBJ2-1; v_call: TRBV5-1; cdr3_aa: CASSFGDRNSYNEQFF
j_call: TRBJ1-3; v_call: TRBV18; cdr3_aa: CASSLSTSSSGNTIYF
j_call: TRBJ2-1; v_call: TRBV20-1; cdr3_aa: CSARMQEGQTEQFF
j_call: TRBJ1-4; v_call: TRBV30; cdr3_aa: CAWNRREEKLFF
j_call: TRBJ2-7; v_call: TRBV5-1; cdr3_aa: CASRSGGQTYEQYF
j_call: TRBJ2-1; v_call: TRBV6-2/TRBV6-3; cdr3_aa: CASSPHHGHLGSEQFF
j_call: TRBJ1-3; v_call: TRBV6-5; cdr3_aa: CASSYDRGNTIYF
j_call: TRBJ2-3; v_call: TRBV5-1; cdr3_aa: CASSLPGLATDTQYF
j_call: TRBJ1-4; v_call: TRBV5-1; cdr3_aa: CASSNWTSKEYATNEKLFF
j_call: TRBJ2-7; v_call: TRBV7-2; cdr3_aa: CASSGAPWAREQYF